This paragraph reports one TCR beta chain. The antigen remains undetermined. This record belongs to a study of CD8+ T cells in alopecia areata. Noted treatment: oral pan-JAK inhibitor, 5-10 mg twice daily. General observations from the study: Links between baseline CD8+ expansion and response need larger treated cohorts. The study found tofacitinib significantly decreased scalp clonality and expanded CD8+ clones among the top 100. Many expanded lesional clones persisted in scalp and blood during tofacitinib treatment. Sequencing of scalp tissue also captures the resident alphabeta T cells of normal skin.

Germline trimming cut 4 bases from V and 1 base from J; bases unmatched to any gene: 2. Germline V gene sequence: CDR1 SQVTM, CDR2 ANQGSEA. The CDR3 runs to 14 residues. Extracted RNA was reverse transcribed into cDNA, the sequencing template. Clones were sequenced by immunoSEQ multiplex PCR, and TCRdb holds only the in-frame ones, with some missing. The data contain under 200,000 clones, 55% to 75% of them singletons. Sequenced material: CD4+ T cells sorted from blood, taken at week 24, from a patient treated with tofacitinib. The chain uses TRBV29-1 and TRBJ2-2; 8 nucleotides line up with TRBD1. The TCR comes from a human donor with alopecia areata. DNA of the CDR3: TGCAGCGTTGCGGACAGGGTGAACACCGGGGAGCTGTTTTTT. This sequence encodes CSVADRVNTGELFF.